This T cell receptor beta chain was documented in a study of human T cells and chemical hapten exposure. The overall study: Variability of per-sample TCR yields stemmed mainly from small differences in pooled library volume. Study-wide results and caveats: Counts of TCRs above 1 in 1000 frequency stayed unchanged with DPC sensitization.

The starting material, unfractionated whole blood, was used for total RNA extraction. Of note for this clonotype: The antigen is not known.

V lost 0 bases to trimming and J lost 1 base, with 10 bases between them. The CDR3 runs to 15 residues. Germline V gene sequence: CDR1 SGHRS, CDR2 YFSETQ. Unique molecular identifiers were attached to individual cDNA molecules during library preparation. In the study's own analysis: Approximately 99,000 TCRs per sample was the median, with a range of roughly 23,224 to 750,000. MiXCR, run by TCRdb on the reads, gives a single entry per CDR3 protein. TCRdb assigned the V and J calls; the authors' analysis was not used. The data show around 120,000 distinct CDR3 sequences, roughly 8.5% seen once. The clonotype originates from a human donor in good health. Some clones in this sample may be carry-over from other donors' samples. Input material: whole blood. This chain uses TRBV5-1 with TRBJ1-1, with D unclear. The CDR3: CASSLDLGRNTEAFF. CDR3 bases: TGCGCCAGCAGCTTGGATTTGGGCAGGAACACTGAAGCTTTCTTT.